This T cell receptor (beta chain) was observed in a study of T cell repertoires in ileal Crohn's disease. Turning to the study itself: At surgery, approximately 33% of patients smoked, with median disease duration approximately 7.3 years. Postoperative therapy was given to about half: roughly 11 thiopurines, 18 anti-TNF agents. Study observations and caveats: Compared with non-smokers, active smokers at surgery showed more clonal expansions.

This CDR3 is built from 12 residues. With 5 bases removed from V and 7 bases from J, the gap between germline ends came to 11 bases. Germline CDR1 is SQVTM and CDR2 is ANQGSEA. Roughly 500 nanograms of biopsy DNA per sample underwent TCRB immunosequencing. Assay: immunoSEQ multiplex PCR; the TCRdb copy retains only in-frame clones and omits some. The sample lists 55,000 to 65,000 clones; around 90% were seen once. Time point noted: neoterminal ileum biopsy at postoperative endoscopy, about 6 months after surgery. This clone appeared a single time. Its matching antigen is unknown. This TCR came from an adult with Crohn's disease. The chain employs TRBV29-1 and TRBJ1-4, with D perhaps TRBD1 (5 bases). The sample was ileal tissue. As DNA, the CDR3 is TGCAGCGTTTCAGGGTGGAGTGAAAAACTGTTTTTT. Translated: CSVSGWSEKLFF.